Here is one TCR beta chain with its context. Antigen unknown. The source of the sample is a study of shared clonotypes between healthy human individuals. The study, taken as a whole, reports: There were few donors, and this limited the genetic and exposure-history diversity represented. Of the naive CD4 clonotypes, roughly 5.5% were shared across several donors. Among non-shared clonotypes, generation probabilities were lower than among those shared by all four donors.

Each cell subset's genomic DNA was divided evenly among several immunoSEQ plates. Here immunoSEQ multiplex PCR was the method, and the copy in TCRdb shows in-frame clones only, minus some. The profile shows over a million clones, 95% to 99% of them singletons. The sequencing input was naive CD4+ T cells sorted from blood. Regarding subset: CD45RA+ positively selected. This clonotype was sampled from a young man in good health.

CDR3 region: CASSVGIAGELFF. The CDR3 DNA follows: TGTGCCAGCAGCGTAGGGATCGCCGGGGAGCTGTTTTTT. The gene calls are TRBV9 and TRBJ2-2; D is ambiguous. The CDR3 runs 13 residues. V was clipped by 0 bases and J by 6 bases, with 6 bases between them. Germline lookup yields CDR1 SGDLS and CDR2 YYNGEE. The full variable domain, completed using reference TRBV9 and TRBJ2-2, is DSGVTQTPKHLITATGQRVTLRCSPRSGDLSVYWYQQSLDQGLQFLIQYYNGEERAKGNILERFSAQQFPDLHSELNLSSLELGDSALYFCASSVGIAGELFFGEGSRLTVL.